This passage covers 4 T cell receptor beta chains from one sample sequenced in a study of beta chain features in type 1 diabetes. Expressed TCRB transcripts got sequenced, as all isolated RNA was reverse transcribed. Repertoires were generated with immunoSEQ multiplex PCR, while TCRdb's copy carries only in-frame clones and drops some. The sample carries 150,000 to 190,000 clones, 11% recorded once. The sample comprised central memory CD4+ T cells from blood. The receptors derive from a young man in good health.

This clone was counted between two and nine times. The chain couples TRBV11-3 to TRBJ1-1; maybe TRBD1 (5 bases). Germline CDR1 reads SGHNT; CDR2 reads YENEEA. The CDR3 has 18 residues. V was pared by 1 base and J by 3 bases, with 21 bases between. This CDR3 reads CASSLARWGRGKDTEAFF. DNA of the CDR3: TGTGCCAGCAGCTTAGCCCGCTGGGGGAGGGGTAAGGACACTGAAGCTTTCTTT.

This clone was recorded a few times. CDR3 amino acids: CSAKQGANQPQHF. The DNA for the CDR3 is TGCAGCGCCAAACAGGGGGCGAATCAGCCCCAGCATTTT. V usage is TRBV29-1 and J usage is TRBJ1-5, with 9 bases that match TRBD1. The CDR3 sequence is 13 residues long. The ends lost 7 bases at V and 4 bases at J; junction bases unmatched: 5. Germline V gene data show CDR1 as SQVTM and CDR2 as ANQGSEA.

This clone was detected only a few times. Written as DNA, the CDR3 is TGTGCCAGCAGCTTATCAGGGGGCGCGAAGACCCAGTACTTC. Translated, it gives CASSLSGGAKTQYF. The chain is built from TRBV11-2 and TRBJ2-5, with 8 bases matching TRBD1. Germline loops: CDR1 SGHAT, CDR2 FQNNGV. V was clipped by 2 bases and J by 6 bases; unmatched bases: 5. CDR3 size: 14 residues.

This clone appeared many times. This sequence joins TRBV13 and TRBJ2-5, with 8 bases matching TRBD1. With V trimmed by 3 bases and J by 5 bases, 14 bases remained unmatched. This CDR3 has 17 residues. Germline CDR1 reads PRHDT; CDR2 reads FYEKMQ (reference sequence). The CDR3 sequence: CASSFFAQGALWETQYF. CDR3 DNA sequence: TGTGCCAGCAGCTTCTTTGCGCAGGGGGCTTTATGGGAGACCCAGTACTTC.